The 31 T cell receptor beta chains below all came from one sample that was sequenced in a study of regulatory T cells in long-lasting Graves disease. Construction of TCR beta libraries relied on iRepertoire HTBI primers and on Arm-PCR targeting CDR3 regions. TCRdb re-analysed the multiplex PCR reads in MiXCR, keeping a single row per CDR3 protein. The sample holds more than 450,000 distinct CDR3 sequences, 15% to 20% seen once. Time point in this sample: newly diagnosed GD, antithyroid drugs for less than 3 months. PBMC-extracted RNA yielded the TCR library. These same records also appear under a second study, on T cells in Graves' hyperthyroidism and ophthalmopathy.

The source was peripheral blood mononuclear cells (PBMCs), collected at new diagnosis, from a patient treated with antithyroid drugs. The receptors originated from a man aged 40-49 years with Graves disease.

This clonotype came up many times. This chain links TRBV12-3 or TRBV12-4 with TRBJ2-3; no reliable D call. V dropped 6 bases and J dropped 2 bases, with 9 bases sitting between them. The CDR3 is made up of 13 amino acids. The DNA for the CDR3 is TGTGCCAGCAGCCCCCTCTTCACAGATACGCAGTATTTT. Its protein is CASSPLFTDTQYF.

With regard to this clonotype: Its ends do not fully match the called genes, so a read error is possible. V usage is TRBV2 and J usage is TRBJ2-2; 9 bases align to TRBD2. The germline V gene has CDR1 SNHLY and CDR2 FYNNEI. CDR3 length equals 20 residues. In DNA, the CDR3 is TGTGCCAGCACTGAAGCTTTTTGGGGCATAGCGGGAGATCGCACCGGGGAGCTGTTTTTT. As protein: CASTEAFWGIAGDRTGELFF.

This clonotype was detected many times. The chain links TRBV11-1 to TRBJ2-5, with D perhaps matching TRBD2 (5 bases). V lost 0 bases, J lost 5 bases, and 10 bases lay in between. CDR3 size: 14 residues. CDR1 is SGHAT, CDR2 FQDESV, per germline (reference sequence). The CDR3 loop is CASSLAGVRETQYF. CDR3 coding DNA: TGTGCCAGCAGCTTAGCCGGGGTGAGGGAGACCCAGTACTTC. Supplemented by reference TRBV11-1 and TRBJ2-5, the full variable domain reads EAEVAQSPRYKITEKSQAVAFWCDPISGHATLYWYRQILGQGPELLVQFQDESVVDDSQLPKDRFSAERLKGVDSTLKIQPAELGDSAMYLCASSLAGVRETQYFGPGTRLLVL.

Details on this clonotype: A far larger clone differs by one base, so this is likely a read error. The genes are TRBV7-9 and TRBJ1-5; D remains ambiguous. The germline V gene encodes CDR1 SEHNR and CDR2 FQNEAQ (reference sequence). The CDR3 runs to 12 residues. The CDR3 is CASSPSNQLQHF. The CDR3 nucleotides are TGTGCCAGCAGCCCTAGCAATCAGCTCCAGCATTTT.

This chain uses TRBV12-3 or TRBV12-4 with TRBJ1-5; D unresolved. The CDR3 spans 12 residues. V shed 2 bases and J shed 7 bases, with 6 bases lying between them. Written as DNA, the CDR3 is TGTGCCAGCAGTTTAATACCGCAGCCCCAGCATTTT. Protein: CASSLIPQPQHF.

The J gene is TRBJ1-4, the V gene TRBV20-1; the D gene is possibly TRBD1 (6 bases). The V gene's germline CDR1 is DFQATT and CDR2 SNEGSKA (reference sequence). The CDR3 spans 17 residues. V was cut by 1 base and J by 2 bases, with 17 bases left in between. CDR3 nucleotide sequence: TGCAGTGCTAGAGTATCCCGGGGGCGGGGGACTAATGAAAAACTGTTTTTT. Translation gives CSARVSRGRGTNEKLFF.

Here the CDR3 reads CASSAANEKLFF. CDR3 sequence (DNA): TGTGCCAGCAGCGCAGCGAATGAAAAACTGTTTTTT. V is TRBV7-2 and J is TRBJ1-4; no definite D call. Germline CDR1 is SGHTA and CDR2 is FQGNSA. V shed 5 bases and J shed 5 bases, with 6 bases lying between them. The CDR3 sequence is 12 residues long.

This clonotype was seen many times. The chain links TRBV28 to TRBJ2-3; D unresolved. The CDR3 runs 13 residues. Deletions cut 5 bases from V and 6 bases from J, with 12 bases between. Looked up from germline, CDR1 is MDHEN and CDR2 is SYDVKM. This CDR3 reads CASSVVSYDTQYF. The CDR3 region has the DNA TGTGCCAGCAGTGTGGTTTCGTATGATACGCAGTATTTT.

V gene TRBV10-3 combines with J gene TRBJ1-1; D may be TRBD1 (5 bases). The CDR3 totals 12 residues. Per the germline V gene, CDR1 is ENHRY and CDR2 is SYGVKD. V was trimmed by 4 bases and J by 7 bases, leaving 10 bases between them. CDR3 amino acids: CAISGRDNEAFF. The CDR3 DNA reads as TGTGCCATCAGTGGCAGGGATAATGAAGCTTTCTTT.

V usage is TRBV5-1 and J usage is TRBJ1-5; no clear D gene. V was cut by 4 bases and J by 4 bases, with 12 bases left in between. Germline V CDR1 and CDR2: SGHRS, YFSETQ. The CDR3 is made up of 14 amino acids. CDR3 amino acids: CASSPDGPNQPQHF. CDR3 coding DNA: TGCGCCAGCAGCCCCGACGGACCAAATCAGCCCCAGCATTTT.

This clonotype was seen many times. The CDR3, as DNA: TGTGCCAGCAGTTCGCGCCGGCGAAAAGAAAAACTGTTTTTT. It translates to CASSSRRRKEKLFF. The chain carries TRBV12-3 or TRBV12-4 and TRBJ1-4; the D is unclear. V lost 4 bases and J 8 bases, leaving 14 bases between the germline ends. The length of the CDR3 is 14 residues.

This clonotype was seen at least ten times. The genes are TRBV27 and TRBJ1-2; D remains unclear. CDR3 size: 15 residues. The ends were cut back, 3 bases at V and 0 bases at J, with 11 bases in the middle. In germline, CDR1 is MNHEY, CDR2 SMNVEV (reference sequence). The CDR3, as DNA: TGTGCCAGCAGTTTGCTCGGCACCGCTAACTATGGCTACACCTTC. This sequence encodes CASSLLGTANYGYTF.

This clonotype was seen ten or more times. The chain carries TRBV28 and TRBJ2-1, with D possibly being TRBD1 (6 bases). This CDR3 has 15 amino acids. The V gene lost 5 bases and the J gene lost 5 bases, with 16 bases spanning the gap. Germline V gene data show CDR1 as MDHEN and CDR2 as SYDVKM. The DNA for the CDR3 is TGTGCCAGCAGTCCAGGGGTGACGAATCACAATGAGCAGTTCTTC. Its protein is CASSPGVTNHNEQFF.

As concerns this clonotype: Being one base from a much bigger clone, this may be a read error. The chain has TRBV18 and TRBJ2-1; no clear D. CDR1 and CDR2 (germline): KGHSH, LQKENI. The germline V and J ends were trimmed by 5 bases and 6 bases, with 11 bases remaining between them. The CDR3 totals 13 residues. The CDR3 here is CASSSQNRNEQFF. Written as DNA, the CDR3 is TGTGCCAGCTCATCTCAGAACCGCAATGAGCAGTTCTTC.

The chain has TRBV5-5 and TRBJ2-7; 11 bases line up with TRBD1. Germline CDR1 is SGHKS and CDR2 is YYEKEE (reference sequence). V was clipped by 4 bases and J by 0 bases; unmatched bases: 9. This CDR3 region has 17 residues. CDR3 residues: CASSVKPGTGGSYEQYF. DNA for the CDR3: TGTGCCAGCAGCGTTAAACCCGGGACAGGGGGCTCCTACGAGCAGTACTTC. Based on the CDR3 plus reference TRBV5-5 and TRBJ2-7, the full variable domain is DAGVTQSPTHLIKTRGQQVTLRCSPISGHKSVSWYQQVLGQGPQFIFQYYEKEERGRGNFPDRFSARQFPNYSSELNVNALLLGDSALYLCASSVKPGTGGSYEQYFGPGTRLTVT.

The V gene is TRBV28, the J gene TRBJ2-7; 12 bases are a match to TRBD2. V trimming: 4 bases; J trimming: 2 bases; junction bases outside the gene matches: 9. CDR1 MDHEN and CDR2 SYDVKM come from the germline V gene. The CDR3 runs to 17 residues. The CDR3 protein is CASSSTSGSLRAYEQYF. The DNA for the CDR3 is TGTGCCAGCAGTTCGACTAGCGGGAGCCTTAGGGCCTACGAGCAGTACTTC.

This clonotype showed up many times. The chain joins TRBV28 to TRBJ1-6; the D is unclear. V shed 4 bases and J shed 7 bases, with 14 bases lying between them. This CDR3 is built from 15 residues. CDR1 is MDHEN, CDR2 SYDVKM, per germline. The CDR3 region has the DNA TGTGCCAGCAGTTCCCCGACGGCGTGGAATTCACCCCTCCACTTT. Its translation is CASSSPTAWNSPLHF.

This clonotype was counted many times. J is TRBJ2-1 and V is TRBV9, with D perhaps matching TRBD2 (5 bases). From germline, CDR1 is SGDLS and CDR2 YYNGEE. V lost 1 base to trimming and J lost 9 bases, with 11 bases between them. The CDR3 length is 13 residues. CDR3 in amino acids: CASSVQLAAEQFF. The CDR3 coding sequence is TGTGCCAGCAGCGTACAGCTAGCTGCTGAGCAGTTCTTC. Full variable domain (rest looked up from reference TRBV9 and TRBJ2-1): DSGVTQTPKHLITATGQRVTLRCSPRSGDLSVYWYQQSLDQGLQFLIQYYNGEERAKGNILERFSAQQFPDLHSELNLSSLELGDSALYFCASSVQLAAEQFFGPGTRLTVL.

This clonotype has a count of ten or more. V is TRBV28 and J is TRBJ2-5; D possibly corresponds to TRBD2 (6 bases). CDR3 size: 16 residues. Germline V gives CDR1 MDHEN, CDR2 SYDVKM. V lost 6 bases, J lost 5 bases, and 22 bases lay in between. CDR3 in DNA: TGTGCCAGCAGGTCCGGGACTCCCGGGTTCAGGGAGACCCAGTACTTC. Translating it yields CASRSGTPGFRETQYF. The whole variable domain, remainder taken from reference TRBV28 and TRBJ2-5, is DVKVTQSSRYLVKRTGEKVFLECVQDMDHENMFWYRQDPGLGLRLIYFSYDVKMKEKGDIPEGYSVSREKKERFSLILESASTNQTSMYLCASRSGTPGFRETQYFGPGTRLLVL.

The chain carries TRBV5-1 and TRBJ2-3; TRBD2 matches 8 bases. This CDR3 has 15 amino acids. The germline gives CDR1 SGHRS, CDR2 YFSETQ. V lost 3 bases to trimming and J lost 1 base; unmatched junction nucleotides: 4. Written as DNA, the CDR3 is TGCGCCAGCAGCTCTAGCGGGCCTCGCACAGATACGCAGTATTTT. It specifies CASSSSGPRTDTQYF.

This clonotype has ten or more counts. This sequence joins TRBV24-1 and TRBJ2-3; 7 nucleotides match TRBD1. The CDR3 length is 15 residues. Germline V CDR1 and CDR2: KGHDR, SFDVKD. Trimming took 0 bases from V and 2 from J; bases not matched to a gene: 1. CDR3 protein: CATSDLTGDTDTQYF. DNA for the CDR3: TGTGCCACCAGTGATTTGACAGGGGACACAGATACGCAGTATTTT.

This clonotype has at least ten counts. The V and J genes are TRBV30 and TRBJ1-1; D not resolved. CDR3 length: 12 amino acids. V gave up 2 bases and J gave up 7 bases, with 11 bases separating them. CDR1 and CDR2 (germline): GTSNPN, SVGIG (reference sequence). DNA of the CDR3: TGTGCCTGGAGTCGACACTTAGGTGAAGCTTTCTTT. This gives the protein CAWSRHLGEAFF.

This clonotype was recorded a few times. The chain carries TRBV10-3 and TRBJ2-2, with D maybe TRBD1 (5 bases). V dropped 4 bases and J dropped 1 base, with 7 bases sitting between them. Germline CDR1 and CDR2: ENHRY and SYGVKD. CDR3 length: 14 amino acids. CDR3 sequence reads: CAISATGNTGELFF. For the CDR3, the DNA is TGTGCCATCAGTGCCACAGGGAACACCGGGGAGCTGTTTTTT.

Ten or more counts support this clonotype. This chain connects TRBV3-1 to TRBJ2-7; D gene ambiguous. Germline values: CDR1 LGHDT, CDR2 YNNKEL (reference sequence). CDR3 length: 13 amino acids. Trimming removed 1 base at V and 1 base at J, with 5 bases between. The CDR3 nucleotides are TGTGCCAGCAGCCAAGTACAGTCCTACGAGCAGTACTTC. Translation gives CASSQVQSYEQYF.

This clonotype was recorded many times. This chain links TRBV28 with TRBJ1-1, with 8 nucleotides matching TRBD1. The germline V gene encodes CDR1 MDHEN and CDR2 SYDVKM. Trimming at V came to 2 bases and at J to 1 base, leaving 15 bases not matched to a gene. The CDR3 consists of 19 residues. The DNA of the CDR3 is TGTGCCAGCAGTTTAGTCGTAGGACAGGGTGTCTTCAAGAACACTGAAGCTTTCTTT. Translating it yields CASSLVVGQGVFKNTEAFF.

The chain employs TRBV6-2 or TRBV6-3 and TRBJ2-7; D remains unclear. The germline CDR1 and CDR2 sequences are MNHEY and SVGEGT. With 5 bases removed from V and 6 bases from J, the gap between germline ends came to 14 bases. The CDR3 runs 13 residues. This CDR3 is CASSPGRGREQYF. Written as DNA, the CDR3 is TGTGCCAGCAGTCCCGGCCGAGGCCGCGAGCAGTACTTC.

In this sample, this clonotype turned up many times. The chain joins TRBV5-4 to TRBJ2-3; 9 nucleotides agree with TRBD1. V lost 1 base and J lost 6; bases outside the gene matches: 9. CDR1 is SGHNT, CDR2 YYREEE, per germline (reference sequence). This CDR3 has 16 amino acids. The CDR3 DNA reads as TGTGCCAGCAGCTTGTATCGGGACAGGGTAACCGATACGCAGTATTTT. Translated, it gives CASSLYRDRVTDTQYF.

This clonotype turned up a few times. Sequence at one end of the junction differs from germline and may be a read error. The chain recombines TRBV6-1 with TRBJ2-2, with D possibly TRBD2 on 6 matching bases. From germline, CDR1 is MNHNS and CDR2 SASEGT. This CDR3 is 15 amino acids long. The CDR3 spells CASSQAGANTGELFF. CDR3 coding DNA: TGTGCCAGCAGTCAAGCGGGCGCGAACACCGGGGAGCTGTTTTTT.

This chain links TRBV28 with TRBJ1-4, with no clear D. Germline V gene data show CDR1 as MDHEN and CDR2 as SYDVKM. V gave up 2 bases and J gave up 4 bases, with 11 bases separating them. The CDR3 is made up of 15 amino acids. The CDR3 loop is CASSLKGSSNEKLFF. CDR3 nucleotide sequence: TGTGCCAGCAGTTTAAAAGGGAGCAGTAATGAAAAACTGTTTTTT.

Regarding this clonotype: This may stem from a read error, because a much larger clone lies one nucleotide away. The J gene is TRBJ2-4, the V gene TRBV28; a weak D match, TRBD1 (6 bases). This CDR3 has 16 amino acids. The V end lost 4 bases, the J end lost 1 base, and 14 bases lay between the germline ends. CDR1 and CDR2 (germline): MDHEN, SYDVKM. The CDR3 here is CASSSWEQGAKNIQYF. The CDR3 coding sequence is TGTGCCAGCAGTTCATGGGAGCAGGGGGCCAAAAACATTCAGTACTTC.

Only a few counts were recorded for this clonotype. For the CDR3, the DNA is TGTGCCAGGACCCAAGAGACCCAGTACTTC. Encoded protein: CARTQETQYF. J is TRBJ2-5 and V is TRBV7-9; D is uncertain. This CDR3 is 10 amino acids long. Germline V gene lookup returns CDR1 SEHNR and CDR2 FQNEAQ (reference sequence). V shed 9 bases and J shed 1 base, with 3 bases lying between them. Combining the CDR3 with reference TRBV7-9 and TRBJ2-5 gives the whole variable domain DTGVSQNPRHKITKRGQNVTFRCDPISEHNRLYWYRQTLGQGPEFLTYFQNEAQLEKSRLLSDRFSAERPKGSFSTLEIQRTEQGDSAMYLCARTQETQYFGPGTRLLVL.